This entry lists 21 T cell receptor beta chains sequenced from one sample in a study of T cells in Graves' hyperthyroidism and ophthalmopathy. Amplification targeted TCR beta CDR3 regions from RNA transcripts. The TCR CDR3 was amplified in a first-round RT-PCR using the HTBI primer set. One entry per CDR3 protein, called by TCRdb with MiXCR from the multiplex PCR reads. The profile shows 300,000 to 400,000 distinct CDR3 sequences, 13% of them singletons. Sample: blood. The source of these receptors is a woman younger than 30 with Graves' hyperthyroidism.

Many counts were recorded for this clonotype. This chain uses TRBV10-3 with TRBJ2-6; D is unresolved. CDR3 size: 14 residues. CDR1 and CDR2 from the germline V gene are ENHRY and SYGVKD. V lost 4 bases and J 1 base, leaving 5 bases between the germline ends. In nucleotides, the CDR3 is TGTGCCATCAGTGGTTCATCTGGGGCCAACGTCCTGACTTTC. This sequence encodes CAISGSSGANVLTF.

The CDR3 sequence is CSARALGGPSNEKLFF. The CDR3 nucleotides are TGCAGTGCTCGGGCCTTAGGGGGCCCGTCTAATGAAAAACTGTTTTTT. This chain joins TRBV20-1 and TRBJ1-4; 7 bases are shared with TRBD1. The CDR3 sequence is 16 residues long. Germline V gives CDR1 DFQATT, CDR2 SNEGSKA (reference sequence). Trimming cost V 5 bases and J 3 bases; bases outside gene matches: 12.

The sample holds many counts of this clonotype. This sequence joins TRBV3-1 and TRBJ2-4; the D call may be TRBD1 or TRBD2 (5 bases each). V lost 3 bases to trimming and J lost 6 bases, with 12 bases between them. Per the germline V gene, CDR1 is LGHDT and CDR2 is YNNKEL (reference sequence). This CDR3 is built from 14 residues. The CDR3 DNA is TGTGCCAGCAGCCAGCCCGGGGCCCTAAACATTCAGTACTTC. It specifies CASSQPGALNIQYF.

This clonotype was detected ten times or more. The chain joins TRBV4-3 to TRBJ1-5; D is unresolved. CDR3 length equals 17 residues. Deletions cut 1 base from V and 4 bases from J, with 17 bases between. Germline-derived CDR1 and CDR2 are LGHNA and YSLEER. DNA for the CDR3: TGCGCCAGCAGCCAAGTGCTAAGCCGGGCACCTAATCAGCCCCAGCATTTT. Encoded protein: CASSQVLSRAPNQPQHF.

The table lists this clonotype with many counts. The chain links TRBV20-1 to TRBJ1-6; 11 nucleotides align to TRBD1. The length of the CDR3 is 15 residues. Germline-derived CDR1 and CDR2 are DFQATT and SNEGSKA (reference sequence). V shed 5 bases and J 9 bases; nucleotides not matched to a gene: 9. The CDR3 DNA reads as TGCAGTGCTGGGGGACAGGGGGAATCGAGTTCACCCCTCCACTTT. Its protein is CSAGGQGESSSPLHF.

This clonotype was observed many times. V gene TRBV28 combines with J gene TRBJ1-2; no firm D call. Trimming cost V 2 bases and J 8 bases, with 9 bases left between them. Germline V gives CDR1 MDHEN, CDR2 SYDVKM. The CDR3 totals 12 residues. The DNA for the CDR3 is TGTGCCAGCAGTTTACTCCTACGGGGCTACACCTTC. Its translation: CASSLLLRGYTF.

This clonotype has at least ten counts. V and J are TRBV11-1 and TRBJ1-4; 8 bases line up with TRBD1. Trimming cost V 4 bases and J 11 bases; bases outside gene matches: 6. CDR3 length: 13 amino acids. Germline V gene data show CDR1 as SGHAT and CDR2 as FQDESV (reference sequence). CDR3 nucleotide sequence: TGTGCCAGCAGCTCCGGACAGGGAATGAAACTGTTTTTT. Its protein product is CASSSGQGMKLFF.

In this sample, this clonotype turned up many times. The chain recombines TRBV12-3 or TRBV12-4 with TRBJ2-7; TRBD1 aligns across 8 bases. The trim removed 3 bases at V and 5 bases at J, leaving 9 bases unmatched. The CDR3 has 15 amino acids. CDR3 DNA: TGTGCCAGCAGTTTTTACGACAGGGGAATCGACGAGCAGTACTTC. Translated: CASSFYDRGIDEQYF.

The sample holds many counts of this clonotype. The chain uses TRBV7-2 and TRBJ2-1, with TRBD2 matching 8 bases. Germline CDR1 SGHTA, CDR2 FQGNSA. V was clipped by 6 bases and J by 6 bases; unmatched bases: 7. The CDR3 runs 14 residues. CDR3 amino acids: CASSFGLAFNEQFF. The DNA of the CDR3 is TGTGCCAGCAGTTTCGGACTAGCCTTCAATGAGCAGTTCTTC.

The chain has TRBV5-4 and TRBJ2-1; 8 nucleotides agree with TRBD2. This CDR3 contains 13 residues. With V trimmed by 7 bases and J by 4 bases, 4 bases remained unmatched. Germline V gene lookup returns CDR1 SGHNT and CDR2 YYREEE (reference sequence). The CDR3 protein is CASLAGNYNEQFF. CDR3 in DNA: TGTGCCAGCTTAGCGGGAAATTACAATGAGCAGTTCTTC.

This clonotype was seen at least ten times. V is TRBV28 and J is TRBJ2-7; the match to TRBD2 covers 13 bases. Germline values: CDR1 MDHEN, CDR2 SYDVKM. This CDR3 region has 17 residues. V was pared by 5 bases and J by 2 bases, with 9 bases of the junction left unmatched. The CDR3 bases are TGTGCCAGCAGTCCACTTGAACTAGCGGGGGGGCCCTACGAGCAGTACTTC. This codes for CASSPLELAGGPYEQYF.

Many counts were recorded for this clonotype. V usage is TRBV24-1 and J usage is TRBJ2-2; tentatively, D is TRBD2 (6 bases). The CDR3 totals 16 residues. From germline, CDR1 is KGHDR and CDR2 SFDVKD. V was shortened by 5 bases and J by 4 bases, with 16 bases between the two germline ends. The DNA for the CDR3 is TGTGCCACCAGTGGTACCGGGGGACCCCTCACCGGGGAGCTGTTTTTT. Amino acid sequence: CATSGTGGPLTGELFF.

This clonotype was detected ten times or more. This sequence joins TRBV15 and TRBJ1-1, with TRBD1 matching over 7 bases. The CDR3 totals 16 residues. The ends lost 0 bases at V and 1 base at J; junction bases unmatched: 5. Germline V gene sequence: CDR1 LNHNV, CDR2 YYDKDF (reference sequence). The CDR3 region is CATSRERTGANTEAFF. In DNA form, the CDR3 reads TGTGCCACCAGCAGAGAAAGGACAGGTGCGAACACTGAAGCTTTCTTT.

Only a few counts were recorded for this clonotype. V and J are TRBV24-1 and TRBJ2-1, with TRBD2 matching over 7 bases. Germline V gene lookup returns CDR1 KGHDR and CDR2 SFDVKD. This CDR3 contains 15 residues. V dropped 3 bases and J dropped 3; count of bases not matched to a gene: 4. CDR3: CATSDPLALYNEQFF. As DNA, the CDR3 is TGTGCCACCAGTGATCCACTAGCGCTCTACAATGAGCAGTTCTTC.

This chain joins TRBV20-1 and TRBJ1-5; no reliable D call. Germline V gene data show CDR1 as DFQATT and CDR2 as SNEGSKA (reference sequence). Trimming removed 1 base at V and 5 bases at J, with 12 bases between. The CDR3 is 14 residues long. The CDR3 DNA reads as TGCAGTGCTAGAGCGCCGGGAGAGCATCAGCCCCAGCATTTT. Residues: CSARAPGEHQPQHF.

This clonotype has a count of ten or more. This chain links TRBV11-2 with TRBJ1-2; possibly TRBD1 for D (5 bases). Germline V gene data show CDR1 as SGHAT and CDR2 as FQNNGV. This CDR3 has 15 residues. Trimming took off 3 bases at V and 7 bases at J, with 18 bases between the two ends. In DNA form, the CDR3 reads TGTGCCAGCAGCTTTCCGGGACGGGTGGGTCCTGGCTACACCTTC. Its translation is CASSFPGRVGPGYTF.

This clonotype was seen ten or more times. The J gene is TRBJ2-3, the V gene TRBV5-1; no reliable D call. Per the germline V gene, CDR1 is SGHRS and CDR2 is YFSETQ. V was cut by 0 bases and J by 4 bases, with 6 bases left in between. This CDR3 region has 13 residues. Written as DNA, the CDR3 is TGCGCCAGCAGCTTGGAGGTTCCAGATACGCAGTATTTT. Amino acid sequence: CASSLEVPDTQYF.

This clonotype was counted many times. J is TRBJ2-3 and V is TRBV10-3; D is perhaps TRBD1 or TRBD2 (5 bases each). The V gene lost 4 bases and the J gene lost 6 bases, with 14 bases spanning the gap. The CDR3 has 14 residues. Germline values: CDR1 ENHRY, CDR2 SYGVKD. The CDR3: CAISAGPTPDTQYF. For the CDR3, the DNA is TGTGCCATCAGTGCGGGACCAACCCCCGATACGCAGTATTTT.

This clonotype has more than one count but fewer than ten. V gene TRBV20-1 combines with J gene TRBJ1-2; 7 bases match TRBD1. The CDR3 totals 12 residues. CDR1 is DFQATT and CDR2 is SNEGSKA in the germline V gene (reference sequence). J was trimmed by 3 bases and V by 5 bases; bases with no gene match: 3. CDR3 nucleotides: TGCAGTGCTGACAGGGATGACTATGGCTACACCTTC. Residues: CSADRDDYGYTF.

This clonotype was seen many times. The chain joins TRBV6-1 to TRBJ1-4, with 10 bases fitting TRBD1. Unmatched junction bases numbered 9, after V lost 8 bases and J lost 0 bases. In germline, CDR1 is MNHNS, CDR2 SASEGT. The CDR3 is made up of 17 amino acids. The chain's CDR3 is CASESGQGIATNEKLFF. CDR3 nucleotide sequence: TGTGCCAGCGAATCGGGACAGGGGATTGCAACTAATGAAAAACTGTTTTTT.

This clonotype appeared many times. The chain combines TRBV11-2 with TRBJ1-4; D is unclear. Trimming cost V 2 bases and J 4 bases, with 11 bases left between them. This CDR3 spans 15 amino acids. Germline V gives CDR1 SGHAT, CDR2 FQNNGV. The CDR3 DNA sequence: TGTGCCAGCAGCTTAAGTTTGGGTTTTAATGAAAAACTGTTTTTT. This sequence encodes CASSLSLGFNEKLFF.